A single sample is the source of the 9 T cell receptor beta chains below, sequenced in a study of Graves' ophthalmopathy and Graves' hyperthyroidism. Amplified material comprised TCR beta CDR3 regions derived from RNA transcripts. First-round RT-PCR used HTBI primers; second-round multiplex PCR followed. TCRdb ran MiXCR on the multiplex PCR reads and lists one entry per CDR3 protein. Here the sample spans fewer than 650,000 distinct CDR3 sequences, about a fifth being singletons. Sequenced input: peripheral blood. Receptors were obtained from a woman in her late teens or twenties with stable Graves' hyperthyroidism. Some clones in this sample may be carry-over from other donors' samples.

The V gene is TRBV7-6, the J gene TRBJ2-7; 7 bases align to TRBD1. Trimming removed 5 bases from V and 0 bases from J; junction bases left unmatched: 7. This CDR3 has 15 amino acids. CDR1 and CDR2 from the germline V gene are SGHVS and FNYEAQ. CDR3 DNA: TGTGCCAGCAGCCGCGGACAGGAGTGCTCCTACGAGCAGTACTTC. This sequence encodes CASSRGQECSYEQYF.

The table lists this clonotype with a few counts. The chain links TRBV30 to TRBJ2-7; TRBD2 aligns across 12 bases. Germline CDR1 GTSNPN, CDR2 SVGIG (reference sequence). The V and J ends lost 3 bases and 7 bases, in that order; junction bases with no gene match: 4. The CDR3 has 13 residues. CDR3: CAWRLAGGLEQYF. The CDR3 coding sequence is TGTGCCTGGAGACTAGCGGGGGGTTTGGAGCAGTACTTC.

The rearrangement uses TRBV12-3 or TRBV12-4 and TRBJ2-5; D is possibly TRBD1 (6 bases). V was trimmed by 6 bases and J by 4 bases, leaving 12 bases between them. The CDR3 is 13 residues long. CDR3 DNA: TGTGCCAGCAGCTGGGACAATCCAGAGACCCAGTACTTC. This translates into CASSWDNPETQYF.

In this sample, this clonotype turned up many times. The rearrangement links TRBV3-1 to TRBJ2-7, with a tentative D call TRBD2 (6 bases). In germline, CDR1 is LGHDT, CDR2 YNNKEL (reference sequence). This CDR3 comprises 13 residues. Trimming took off 5 bases at V and 2 bases at J, with 10 bases between the two ends. The CDR3 loop is CASSRDSTYEQYF. CDR3 nucleotides: TGTGCCAGCAGCAGGGACTCCACCTACGAGCAGTACTTC.

The genes are TRBV11-1 and TRBJ2-5; 9 bases are shared with TRBD2. The trim removed 2 bases at V and 3 bases at J, leaving 10 bases unmatched. The CDR3 is 17 residues long. In germline, CDR1 is SGHAT, CDR2 FQDESV (reference sequence). As DNA, the CDR3 is TGTGCCAGCAGCTTATGGTTGTCGGCTAGCGGGAAAGAGACCCAGTACTTC. Its protein is CASSLWLSASGKETQYF.

This clonotype was seen at least ten times. The rearrangement uses TRBV6-5 and TRBJ2-7; tentatively, D is TRBD1 (6 bases). CDR1 and CDR2 (germline): MNHEY, SVGAGI. The ends were cut back, 3 bases at V and 4 bases at J, with 19 bases in the middle. The CDR3 loop spans 16 amino acids. Here the CDR3 DNA reads TGTGCCAGCAGTTATCCGGGACACGGGCATCCTTACGAGCAGTACTTC. The encoded protein is CASSYPGHGHPYEQYF.

This clonotype was counted at least ten times. V and J are TRBV9 and TRBJ1-2; tentative D call: TRBD1 (6 bases). The germline gives CDR1 SGDLS, CDR2 YYNGEE. Trimming took off 0 bases at V and 0 bases at J, with 9 bases between the two ends. This CDR3 is built from 15 residues. The CDR3 bases are TGTGCCAGCAGCGTAGAGGGGGATACTAACTATGGCTACACCTTC. It specifies CASSVEGDTNYGYTF.

This chain connects TRBV10-3 to TRBJ2-7; 10 nucleotides agree with TRBD2. This CDR3 is built from 14 residues. Germline V gene sequence: CDR1 ENHRY, CDR2 SYGVKD. V was pared by 6 bases and J by 5 bases, with 7 bases of the junction left unmatched. The CDR3 nucleotides read TGTGCCATCAGATCTAGCGGGAGCGGCGACGAGCAGTACTTC. Translating it yields CAIRSSGSGDEQYF.

In this sample, this clonotype turned up many times. The genes are TRBV6-5 and TRBJ2-7, with 9 bases matching TRBD2. CDR3 length equals 14 residues. The germline CDR1 and CDR2 sequences are MNHEY and SVGAGI. After removal of 7 bases from V and 3 bases from J, the junction contained 7 bases not matched to a gene. The CDR3 is CASKGGGGSYEQYF. Written as DNA, the CDR3 is TGTGCCAGCAAGGGCGGGGGGGGAAGCTACGAGCAGTACTTC.